The T cell receptor beta chain described here comes from a study of neurological immune-mediated disorders. The sample holds many counts of this clonotype. The CDR3 length is 16 residues. V dropped 4 bases and J dropped 0 bases, with 13 bases sitting between them. Germline-derived CDR1 and CDR2 are KGHSH and LQKENI. A single record per CDR3 protein comes from TCRdb applying MiXCR to the 5' RACE reads. The sample shows 84,000 or so distinct CDR3 sequences, about 4.5% of them seen only once. Time point of the sample: longitudinal time-point 3. The unsorted libraries were generated from a total of 2 million PBMCs, which had been stored in RNAlater at -80 C.

The sample comprised PBMCs. The chain is built from TRBV18 and TRBJ1-5; perhaps TRBD1 as D (6 bases). The clonotype was recovered from a woman between 55 and 75 years old with multiple sclerosis. This chain's CDR3 is CASSLLGGLSNQPQHF. The CDR3 DNA reads as TGTGCCAGCTCACTCCTCGGGGGGCTTAGCAATCAGCCCCAGCATTTT. The full variable domain, completed using reference TRBV18 and TRBJ1-5, is NAGVMQNPRHLVRRRGQEARLRCSPMKGHSHVYWYRQLPEEGLKFMVYLQKENIIDESGMPKERFSAEFPKEGPSILRIQQVVRGDSAAYFCASSLLGGLSNQPQHFGDGTRLSIL.